This T cell receptor (beta chain) is from a study of cytomegalovirus exposure and HLA in healthy donors (TCRdb year 2017). Study-level background: According to an earlier analysis of a few hundred of the donors, about 179 million T cells yielded 120 million or so unique TCR beta sequences and about 300 Gb of sequence data. The number of donors typed differed by locus, with about 629-630 for A, B, C, DRB1 and DQB1, around 500 for DQA1, approximately 580 for DPA1, and some 470 for DPB1. Of the 300 to 500 genotyped donors, 70% to 90% were placed in the genetic ancestry cluster associated with self-reported Caucasian donors. The study aimed to test whether signatures of past pathogen exposure could be identified by cataloging public T cell receptors. An earlier analysis of fewer than 750 of the donors used high-throughput TCR beta sequencing to judge whether each TCR beta V gene segment behaved as functional or pseudogenic. Because of strong linkage in the cohort, 4 to 6 DR-DQ haplotypes were treated as single units for association and clustering. HLA typing included class I and class II loci at four-digit resolution. A later genetic analysis took genome-wide SNP genotypes for about 55% of the 666 donors and used that subset as a discovery cohort. Using immunosequencing, the study profiled T cell repertoires from 666 subjects and related those repertoires to cytomegalovirus serostatus. A later analysis re-analyzed previously published TCR beta repertoires from 666 donors and added high-resolution HLA genotyping to study TCR occurrence patterns. In the later analysis, no new phenotypic data were used to find candidate immune exposures; instead, reliance was placed on TCR beta sequences and their occurrence across donors. Besides the first cohort of some 670 subjects, a separate validation cohort made up of over 100 different subjects was used. Among roughly 400 genotyped donors of the cohort, an average of around 220,000 unique TCR beta nucleotide sequences was sequenced per donor, of which about 19% were non-productive. An early release that covered several hundred HLA-typed donors contained 250 to 350 gigabases of sequencing data and tens of millions of unique TCR sequences. Alongside the repertoire data, information on donor age, sex, ethnicity and CMV serostatus was compiled. All discovery cohort repertoires had been generated using a single sequencing platform. High-throughput TCR immunosequencing, statistical association of individual TCRs with disease status, and machine learning were combined to predict cytomegalovirus infection status.

This clone was counted once. Its antigen is unknown. Nothing much larger sits one base from this clone, and base qualities are not available. V is cut back by 6 bases and J by 0 bases, with 4 bases in the junction unmatched. The CDR3 holds 15 amino acids from the cysteine to the phenylalanine. Solely the CDR3 DNA is kept, with 45 bases framed from the first base. In the germline V gene (reference sequence), CDR1 corresponds to LNHDA and CDR2 to SQIVND. The method was the immunoSEQ multiplex PCR assay. A mixture of 60 forward primers for TCR Vbeta segments and 13 reverse primers for TCR Jbeta segments was used in the multiplex PCR. The CDR3 region of rearranged TCR beta genes was amplified from genomic DNA with a multiplex PCR assay. The amplified TCR beta libraries were sequenced on the Illumina HiSeq System as 87-base-pair reads. As for the original processing: In a later analysis, tens of millions of unique TCR beta chains were counted across the roughly 670 repertoires, and approximately 11 million of these chains were shared by at least two donors. Raw reads were error-corrected and collapsed into unique sequences with a nearest-neighbor algorithm that merged closely related sequences to remove PCR and sequencing errors. Alignment of CDR3 sequences to IMGT reference sequences was used to assign V, D and J gene segments. For a sequence to be retained, a match of at least six nucleotides was required to both a V gene segment and a J gene segment. A rearrangement was called productive if the CDR3 had no stop codons and remained in frame with V and J, and every other rearrangement was called non-productive. Following IMGT convention, CDR3 was defined as the stretch from the second conserved V-encoded cysteine to the conserved J-encoded phenylalanine. The earlier analysis of about 570 of the donors excluded any sequence lacking an unambiguous match to a single V gene segment. An earlier analysis of roughly 590 of the donors called V segments functional above 56.7% productive rearrangements and segregating when the between-donor standard deviation exceeded 5%. A statistical classification framework was built to diagnose cytomegalovirus status from the catalog of TCR beta chain sequences. A later analysis assigned V and J genes by comparing TCR nucleotide sequences with IMGT/GENE-DB human TR gene sequences. Using the TCRdist pipeline, a later analysis assigned CDR3 sequences along with most-parsimonious VDJ recombination scenarios. In a later analysis, each TCR beta chain was defined by its CDR3 amino acid sequence together with its V-gene family, and reads lacking a unique V-gene family were excluded. As a way to deal with suspected cross-contamination and a sequencing artifact, a later analysis dropped hundreds of nucleotide sequences that were highly shared and had low generation probability. In a later analysis, a clonal expansion index was calculated for each public chain from normalized within-repertoire ranks of inferred template counts. In a later analysis, generation probabilities were computed with a VDJ recombination model fitted to out-of-frame rearrangements, and the resulting probabilities were checked against IGoR. Hypergeometric tests were used in a later analysis to score TCR-TCR, TCR-HLA and TCR-CMV co-occurrence, with a repertoire-size bias correction applied to the TCR pairs. A later analysis estimated false discovery rates by permuting HLA or CMV assignments 20 times. In a later analysis, co-occurring TCRs were grouped with DBSCAN, and TCRdist sequence similarity was added when clustering was performed within HLA-allele-positive subsets. Repertoires with fewer than 30,000 or more than 120,000 public chains were left out of co-occurrence clustering, as were a handful of repertoires with anomalous nucleotide sharing. TCRdb obtained this table from immuneACCESS and retained in-frame rearrangements with V and J assigned. These tables miss some clones; where compared with another copy, unresolved V genes account for less than half of the shortfall, and the remainder is unexplained. The V and J calls and the clone size are those of that table, but D and trimming were determined from the DNA. The sample table contains around 65,000 clones; only one count was recorded for roughly two thirds of them. The ten largest account for around 3% of the sample.

In total, roughly 670 healthy bone marrow donors made up the cohort. At the time of sampling, all cohort members were nominally healthy, though unrecorded immune exposures were likely present. The donor tested CMV seronegative, placing the donor among the 350 or so seronegative members of the cohort. A peripheral blood sample was provided by each donor, and peripheral blood mononuclear cells were used for TCR beta sequencing. The Qiagen DNeasy Blood Extraction Kit was used to extract genomic DNA from the blood cell samples. What the work shows at the level of the full study, not this receptor alone: It was suggested by the authors that the approach could potentially be generalized to other disease states and immunological phenotypes. Because counts were too low, approximately 18 rarely observed V segments, including chromosome 9 orphons, were excluded from the earlier analysis of about 500 of the donors. In a later analysis, several top co-occurrence clusters were reported to appear linked to parvovirus B19, influenza, CMV and Epstein-Barr virus. Strong co-occurrence of HLA alleles, especially DR and DQ, made assigning TCR associations to individual alleles difficult. A further reported finding was that TCR beta sequences accurately predicted the HLA-A and HLA-B alleles for most subjects in the first cohort. Only TCR beta chains were sequenced in this cohort, and the absence of alpha or paired-chain data limited detectable features. At a false discovery rate of 0.05, a later analysis linked some 18,000 TCR beta sequences to specific HLA alleles. In both the original and validation cohorts, the classifier was reported to diagnose cytomegalovirus status with high specificity and sensitivity. A later analysis found that HLA-associated TCR beta chains were more clonally expanded and had lower generation probabilities than equally common non-associated chains. Across donors, most TCR sequences were observed very rarely, whereas some public TCRs were present in many individuals. A cluster of highly shared sequence variants was judged likely to be a technical artifact of the sequencing pipeline. In a later analysis, TCR association rates were found to vary across HLA loci, with the most associated TCRs seen for DRB1 alleles and the fewest for HLA-C alleles. According to a later analysis, most CMV-associated TCR beta chains appeared to be HLA-restricted, and the HLA associations seemed to be driven largely by CMV exposure. Immune exposure information for the cohort was limited to CMV serostatus. The presence/absence analyses assumed that sequencing depth was roughly uniform across donors, and that assumption may not be true. In vitro tests confirmed that three of the cytomegalovirus-associated TCR beta chains recognize cytomegalovirus antigens. Linkage disequilibrium might explain the correlated functional status among segregating V segments, but an unknown experimental factor could not be ruled out. Because HLA typing was missing for some donors at each locus, association tests included only the typed subset. In an earlier analysis of fewer than 750 of the donors, most TCR beta V segments were observed in productive rearrangements about 90% or about 30% of the time, broadly matching IMGT annotations. A total of 150 to 200 TCR beta chains were listed by the study as associated with cytomegalovirus. In a later genetic analysis, fewer N-insertions in productive TCRs were reported among donors in an Asian-associated ancestry cluster than the approximately 670-donor mean. Because the 87-base-pair reads could not distinguish some IMGT-functional V segments, including TRBV6-2 and TRBV6-3, those segments were excluded. In a later genetic analysis, a missense DCLRE1C variant was associated with V-gene and J-gene trimming of TCR beta chains, and the association was replicated in an independent cohort.

Sequencing was performed on PBMCs. This clonotype was obtained from a man younger than 40 in good health and CMV-seronegative. The chain joins TRBV19 to TRBJ1-5; 8 central nucleotides agree with TRBD1. The CDR3 has the sequence CASRADRASNQPQHF. The DNA sequence is TGTGCCAGTAGGGCGGACAGGGCTAGCAATCAGCCCCAGCATTTT.